This T cell receptor (beta chain) came from a study of blood T cells in healthy people across ages. The germline V and J ends were trimmed by 0 bases and 3 bases, with 10 bases remaining between them. CDR1 is SGHDT and CDR2 is YYEEEE in the germline V gene. The CDR3 totals 14 residues. Overall study findings and caveats: Because sorting was not performed, PBMCs prevented conclusive naive versus antigen-experienced comparison.

As for this clonotype: Its target is not known.

Alongside a J-beta primer mix, a sample-barcoded 5' primer served in a second PCR lasting 7 to 11 cycles. TCRdb redid the calling of the 5' RACE reads with MiXCR, one entry per CDR3 protein. The table includes some 760,000 distinct CDR3 sequences, 20% to 25% detected once. The sample also formed part of further work on T cells of mothers and their children.

This receptor was obtained from a boy between 10 and 17 years old in good health. The chain combines TRBV5-6 with TRBJ2-7; D gene ambiguous. Sequencing used blood. This CDR3 reads CASSLAPGIYEQYF. DNA for the CDR3: TGTGCCAGCAGCTTGGCCCCAGGAATCTACGAGCAGTACTTC.